A selection of T cell receptor beta chains follows, all from one sample in a study of T cell repertoires and HLA-DP antigens. Antigens for these TCRs are unknown. Sequencing used immunoSEQ multiplex PCR; TCRdb keeps in-frame clones, though not all of them. The table includes about 110,000 clones, over 90% detected once. The sequencing input was CD4+ T cells from PBMCs. All receptors come from a woman under 30 in good health and CMV-seronegative. CDR3s include the opening cysteine and the closing phenylalanine or tryptophan. A D gene is named only where the DNA matches it firmly. Some rows have no size entry. The others give once, few or many, or a class for an expanded clone.

V gene	D gene	clone size	J gene	CDR3 protein	CDR3 DNA
TRBV5-1	-	-	TRBJ2-3	CASSLGGGRGSQYF	TGCGCCAGCAGCTTGGGAGGAGGCCGCGGTTCGCAGTATTTT
TRBV27	-	-	TRBJ2-3	CASSLFGVIGSSTDTQYF	TGTGCCAGCAGTTTATTTGGGGTCATCGGCTCTAGCACAGATACGCAGTATTTT
TRBV6-6	-	-	TRBJ1-4	CASSYRVYTTNEKLFF	TGTGCCAGCAGCTACAGGGTTTACACGACTAATGAAAAACTGTTTTTT
TRBV5-4	-	-	TRBJ2-1	CASSFHGNREQFF	TGTGCCAGCAGCTTTCATGGAAACAGGGAGCAGTTCTTC
TRBV4-3	-	-	TRBJ1-2	CASSQVTGKVGYTF	TGCGCCAGCAGCCAAGTTACAGGGAAAGTAGGCTACACCTTC
TRBV2	-	-	TRBJ2-3	CASRLRSTDTQYF	TGTGCCAGCAGGCTTAGAAGCACAGATACGCAGTATTTT
TRBV4-1	TRBD1	-	TRBJ2-3	CASSRPGQISTDTQYF	TGCGCCAGCAGCCGCCCGGGACAGATTTCAACAGATACGCAGTATTTT
TRBV11-2	TRBD2	-	TRBJ2-7	CASTSGPRGGYEQYF	TGTGCCAGCACTTCGGGTCCACGGGGGGGCTACGAGCAGTACTTC
TRBV6-5	-	-	TRBJ1-2	CASSYSMLREYGYTF	TGTGCCAGCAGTTACTCGATGCTCCGTGAATATGGCTACACCTTC
TRBV6-4	TRBD1	-	TRBJ2-1	CASSGVGQGENEQFF	TGTGCCAGCAGTGGGGTGGGACAGGGTGAGAATGAGCAGTTCTTC
TRBV7-9	-	-	TRBJ2-7	CASSHKGGYEQYF	TGTGCCAGCAGCCATAAGGGGGGCTACGAGCAGTACTTC
TRBV29-1	TRBD2	-	TRBJ2-1	CSVGEASGRNEQFF	TGCAGCGTAGGGGAGGCTAGCGGGAGGAATGAGCAGTTCTTC
TRBV28	-	-	TRBJ2-2	CASPSNTGELFF	TGTGCCAGCCCATCGAACACCGGGGAGCTGTTTTTT
TRBV5-1	TRBD2	-	TRBJ2-1	CASSSGTSGRGEQFF	TGCGCCAGCAGTTCCGGGACTAGCGGGAGGGGTGAGCAGTTCTTC
TRBV2	-	-	TRBJ1-4	CASSGSGGAGEKLFF	TGTGCCAGCAGTGGGTCGGGGGGCGCGGGTGAAAAACTGTTTTTT
TRBV2	-	-	TRBJ2-1	CASSVRLVNNEQFF	TGTGCCAGCAGTGTAAGACTAGTCAACAATGAGCAGTTCTTC
TRBV11-2	-	-	TRBJ2-2	CASSLLNRVLNTGELFF	TGTGCCAGCAGCTTATTAAACAGGGTTCTGAACACCGGGGAGCTGTTTTTT
TRBV6-1	-	once	TRBJ2-5	CASSEWRPTQYF	TGTGCCAGCAGTGAATGGCGTCCCACCCAGTACTTC
TRBV4-1	TRBD2	-	TRBJ2-3	CASSHPRTSGRRGTDTQYF	TGCGCCAGCAGCCATCCCCGGACTAGCGGGAGGCGTGGGACAGATACGCAGTATTTT
TRBV18	TRBD1	-	TRBJ2-2	CASSPSQGASTGELFF	TGTGCCAGCTCACCCTCGCAGGGGGCGAGCACCGGGGAGCTGTTTTTT
TRBV7-2	-	-	TRBJ2-3	CASRQGGPITDTQYF	TGTGCCAGCAGACAAGGGGGGCCCATCACAGATACGCAGTATTTT
TRBV28	-	once	TRBJ2-5	CASSREETQYF	TGTGCCAGCAGCCGGGAAGAGACCCAGTACTTC
TRBV5-4	TRBD1	once	TRBJ2-3	CASSGPGQEGDTQYF	TGTGCCAGCAGCGGTCCGGGACAGGAGGGAGATACGCAGTATTTT
TRBV4-1	TRBD1	-	TRBJ2-1	CASSHILDRSGYEQFF	TGCGCCAGCAGCCATATTCTGGACAGGTCCGGGTATGAGCAGTTCTTC
TRBV19	-	once	TRBJ1-4	CASSTRDKLGEKLFF	TGTGCCAGTAGTACCCGGGACAAGCTAGGGGAAAAACTGTTTTTT
TRBV28	-	-	TRBJ2-7	CASTGIYEQYF	TGTGCCAGCACGGGGATCTACGAGCAGTACTTC
TRBV4-1	-	-	TRBJ1-3	CASSLTGFTIYF	TGCGCCAGCAGCCTAACAGGGTTCACCATATATTTT
TRBV19	TRBD2	-	TRBJ2-4	CASSTTGTRTVLNIQYF	TGTGCCAGTAGCACGACCGGGACTAGAACTGTCCTAAACATTCAGTACTTC
TRBV7-3	-	-	TRBJ2-3	CASSLVGDTQYF	TGTGCCAGCAGCTTAGTAGGGGATACGCAGTATTTT
TRBV6-5	-	-	TRBJ1-1	CASSIGRLNTEAFF	TGTGCCAGCAGCATTGGGCGGTTGAACACTGAAGCTTTCTTT
TRBV27	-	-	TRBJ2-1	CASSLTGTWGWFF	TGTGCCAGCAGTTTAACCGGGACATGGGGCTGGTTCTTC
TRBV7-2	TRBD1	-	TRBJ1-5	CASSKRTGREEPQHF	TGTGCCAGCAGCAAACGGACAGGGAGGGAGGAGCCCCAGCATTTT
TRBV4-1	TRBD1	once	TRBJ2-5	CASSQDLQGAGQETQYF	TGCGCCAGCAGCCAAGATCTACAGGGGGCTGGTCAAGAGACCCAGTACTTC
TRBV6-1	-	-	TRBJ2-5	CASSAPPGARETQYF	TGTGCCAGCAGTGCCCCTCCCGGGGCGCGAGAGACCCAGTACTTC
TRBV18	TRBD1	-	TRBJ2-6	CASSQPGQGAKNSGANVLTF	TGTGCCAGCTCACAACCGGGACAGGGGGCTAAAAACTCTGGGGCCAACGTCCTGACTTTC
TRBV7-7	-	-	TRBJ2-3	CASSLAPGHARDTQYF	TGTGCTAGCAGCTTAGCTCCGGGACATGCCCGGGATACGCAGTATTTT
TRBV28	TRBD1	once	TRBJ1-6	CASTDQGAHNSPLHF	TGTGCCAGCACCGACCAGGGGGCCCATAATTCACCCCTCCACTTT
TRBV7-9	-	-	TRBJ1-2	CASSFGLSGKGYTF	TGTGCCAGCAGCTTCGGCCTTAGTGGCAAGGGCTACACCTTC
TRBV27	-	-	TRBJ1-3	CASRPDSTLSGNTIYF	TGTGCCAGCAGACCGGACAGTACCCTCTCTGGAAACACCATATATTTT
TRBV18	TRBD1	-	TRBJ1-6	CASSPSAGGNSPLHF	TGTGCCAGCTCACCATCGGCAGGGGGTAATTCACCCCTCCACTTT
TRBV10-3	-	-	TRBJ1-2	CAIKGRTGYTF	TGTGCCATCAAGGGCCGGACTGGCTACACCTTC
TRBV7-8	TRBD1	-	TRBJ2-3	CASSVTGSDTQYF	TGTGCCAGCAGCGTGACAGGGTCAGATACGCAGTATTTT
TRBV6-5	-	-	TRBJ1-2	CASRTGTRGYTF	TGTGCCAGCAGAACCGGGACACGTGGCTACACCTTC
TRBV2	-	-	TRBJ1-4	CASTGGEGLWEKLFF	TGTGCCAGCACCGGAGGGGAGGGGTTGTGGGAAAAACTGTTTTTT
TRBV9	TRBD2	-	TRBJ2-7	CASSVLAAAHEQYF	TGTGCCAGCAGCGTCCTAGCGGCGGCGCACGAGCAGTACTTC
TRBV5-1	-	once	TRBJ1-1	CASSWRPRGWDTEAFF	TGCGCCAGCAGCTGGAGGCCCAGGGGCTGGGACACTGAAGCTTTCTTT
TRBV5-1	-	few	TRBJ2-2	CASSLDRGAGTGELFF	TGCGCCAGCAGCTTGGATCGGGGGGCGGGGACCGGGGAGCTGTTTTTT
TRBV28	TRBD1	-	TRBJ2-6	CASSLPGQGANVLTF	TGTGCCAGCAGTCTACCGGGACAGGGGGCCAACGTCCTGACTTTC
TRBV28	-	-	TRBJ1-1	CAIIATDGAFF	TGTGCCATCATCGCAACTGATGGGGCTTTCTTT
TRBV2	-	once	TRBJ2-2	CASSESQLFGSTNTGELFF	TGTGCCAGCAGTGAAAGCCAGTTGTTTGGTAGCACAAACACCGGGGAGCTGTTTTTT
TRBV7-2	TRBD2	-	TRBJ2-5	CASSLERLAQYQETQYF	TGTGCCAGCAGCTTAGAGAGACTAGCGCAATACCAAGAGACCCAGTACTTC
TRBV5-5	-	-	TRBJ2-2	CASSLRGSTNTGELFF	TGTGCCAGCAGCTTGCGGGGCAGTACGAACACCGGGGAGCTGTTTTTT
TRBV19	TRBD1	-	TRBJ1-2	CASRGTGGSYGYTF	TGTGCCAGTAGGGGGACAGGGGGCAGCTATGGCTACACCTTC
TRBV28	TRBD1	-	TRBJ1-1	CASSPLVYPGTGYMNTEAFF	TGTGCCAGCAGCCCCTTGGTTTACCCTGGGACAGGTTACATGAACACTGAAGCTTTCTTT
TRBV28	TRBD2	-	TRBJ2-1	CASSPGGGWDEQFF	TGTGCCAGCAGTCCTGGGGGAGGGTGGGATGAGCAGTTCTTC
TRBV7-9	-	-	TRBJ2-5	CASSLLGGGLSYQETQYF	TGTGCCAGCAGCTTATTAGGAGGAGGTCTCTCGTACCAAGAGACCCAGTACTTC
TRBV28	TRBD1	-	TRBJ1-2	CASTFGAQGQSGYTF	TGTGCCAGCACCTTTGGGGCGCAGGGACAGTCTGGCTACACCTTC